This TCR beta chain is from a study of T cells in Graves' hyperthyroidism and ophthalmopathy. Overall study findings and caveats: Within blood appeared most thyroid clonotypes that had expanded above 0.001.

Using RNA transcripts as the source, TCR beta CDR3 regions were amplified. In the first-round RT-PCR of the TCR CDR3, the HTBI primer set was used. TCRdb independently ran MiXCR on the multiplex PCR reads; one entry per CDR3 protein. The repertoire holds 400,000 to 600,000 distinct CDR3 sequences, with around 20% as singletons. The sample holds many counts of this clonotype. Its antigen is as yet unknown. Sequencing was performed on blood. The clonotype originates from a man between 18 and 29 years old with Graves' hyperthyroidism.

The CDR3 reads CASSLWASGDYTGELFF. CDR3 nucleotides: TGCGCCAGCAGCTTGTGGGCTAGCGGGGACTACACCGGGGAGCTGTTTTTT. The chain employs TRBV5-1 and TRBJ2-2; 9 nucleotides line up with TRBD2. Germline V CDR1 and CDR2: SGHRS, YFSETQ. The CDR3 consists of 17 residues. With V trimmed by 1 base and J by 3 bases, 7 bases remained unmatched.